The 2 T cell receptor beta chains presented below share a single source sample, sequenced in a study of T cell responses to AZD1222 COVID-19 vaccine. Sequenced by immunoSEQ multiplex PCR; TCRdb stores in-frame clones only, minus some. This table has around 29,000 clones, over 90% appearing once. The sequenced sample was peripheral blood, obtained on day 0 of AZD1222 vaccination. The receptors shown here come from an adult in good health.

The V and J genes are TRBV27 and TRBJ2-7, with 9 bases that match TRBD1. CDR3 length equals 16 residues. The V and J ends lost 2 bases and 0 bases, in that order; junction bases with no gene match: 5. Per the germline V gene, CDR1 is MNHEY and CDR2 is SMNVEV (reference sequence). CDR3 DNA sequence: TGTGCCAGCAGTTTACACCGGGACAGGGCCTCCTACGAGCAGTACTTC. Protein: CASSLHRDRASYEQYF.

The rearrangement links TRBV7-7 to TRBJ2-5; 10 bases match TRBD2. Germline V gene sequence: CDR1 SSHAT, CDR2 FNYEAQ (reference sequence). The length of the CDR3 is 16 residues. The V segment lost 4 bases and the J segment 2 bases; nucleotides outside the gene matches: 7. The CDR3 DNA sequence: TGTGCCAGCAGCTCCGGGACTAGCGATCTTCAAGAGACCCAGTACTTC. The encoded protein is CASSSGTSDLQETQYF.